The rows below give T cell receptor beta chains drawn from one sample of a study of shared clonotypes between healthy human individuals. Assay used: immunoSEQ multiplex PCR; TCRdb lists only in-frame clones, some missing. Of about 1,900,000 clones listed, about 95% are singletons. Sequencing was done on a sample of naive CD8+ T cells sorted from blood. The source of these receptors is a man aged 18 to 35 in good health. Each CDR3 is given with its conserved first and last residue. The order of the fields is D gene, J gene, V gene, clone size, CDR3 DNA, CDR3 protein. A D gene is named only where the DNA matches it firmly. The size field is filled for only some rows; it gives once, few, many or a size class.

>TRBD2|TRBJ2-1|TRBV27|-
TGTGCCAGCAGCGGACCCGGACTAGCGGGGGATGAGCAGTTCTTC
CASSGPGLAGDEQFF
>-|TRBJ1-2|TRBV19|-
TGTGCCAGTCACGATCCCGGTTGGAGCTATGGCTACACCTTC
CASHDPGWSYGYTF
>-|TRBJ2-2|TRBV7-9|-
TGTGCCAGCAGCCCCAATACGGGGGGCCTATTGACCGGGGAGCTGTTTTTT
CASSPNTGGLLTGELFF
>TRBD2|TRBJ2-5|TRBV19|-
TGTGCCAGTAGTATATCGGGGGGTCTAGAGACCCAGTACTTC
CASSISGGLETQYF
>-|TRBJ1-6|TRBV5-6|few
TGTGCCAGCAGAGTCTCCAATTCACCCCTCCACTTT
CASRVSNSPLHF
>-|TRBJ1-1|TRBV6-5|-
TGTGCCAGCAACCGTGCGACAGTTAACACTGAAGCTTTCTTT
CASNRATVNTEAFF
>-|TRBJ1-1|TRBV27|-
TGTGTGGTGGGGGTCCTGAACACTGAAGCTTTCTTT
CVVGVLNTEAFF
>-|TRBJ2-2|TRBV10-2|-
TGCGCCAGCAGGTCAGGAGACACCGGGGAGCTGTTTTTT
CASRSGDTGELFF
>TRBD1|TRBJ2-7|TRBV27|once
TGTGCCAGCAGTTTAGGGGACAGGGCCGAGCAGTACTTC
CASSLGDRAEQYF
>-|TRBJ2-3|TRBV5-1|-
TGCGCCAGCAGCTCGTCCCAAGATACGCAGTATTTT
CASSSSQDTQYF
>TRBD1|TRBJ1-2|TRBV28|once
TGTGCCAGCACGAATCAGGGGGCCGGAGTTCCCTATGGCTACACCTTC
CASTNQGAGVPYGYTF
>-|TRBJ2-7|TRBV7-9|-
TGTGCCAGCAGCTTAGCGAGTCATCTCCCGTCCTACGAGCAGTACTTC
CASSLASHLPSYEQYF
>-|TRBJ2-3|TRBV5-4|-
TGTGCCAGCAGCTGGGGGGGCGGCACAGATACGCAGTATTTT
CASSWGGGTDTQYF
>-|TRBJ2-5|TRBV5-6|-
TGTGCCAGCAGCTTCTCAGGGCAGGGGTGGTGGGAGACCCAGTACTTC
CASSFSGQGWWETQYF
>-|TRBJ2-7|TRBV7-9|-
TGTGCCAGCCAGCAGGCCACCTACGAGCAGTACTTC
CASQQATYEQYF
>TRBD1|TRBJ2-7|TRBV7-9|-
TGTGCCAGCAGCTGGACAGGGGAGCAGTACTTC
CASSWTGEQYF
>-|TRBJ2-7|TRBV4-2|-
TGTGCCAGCAGCCAAGGAGGGGGGGCCTACGAGCAGTACTTC
CASSQGGGAYEQYF
>-|TRBJ2-5|TRBV9|-
TGTGCCAGCAGCGTTGACAGCGTCCAAGAGACCCAGTACTTC
CASSVDSVQETQYF
>-|TRBJ2-7|TRBV5-6|-
TGTGCCAGCAGCGGGGGTCTCGGGGCCTACGAGCAGTACTTC
CASSGGLGAYEQYF